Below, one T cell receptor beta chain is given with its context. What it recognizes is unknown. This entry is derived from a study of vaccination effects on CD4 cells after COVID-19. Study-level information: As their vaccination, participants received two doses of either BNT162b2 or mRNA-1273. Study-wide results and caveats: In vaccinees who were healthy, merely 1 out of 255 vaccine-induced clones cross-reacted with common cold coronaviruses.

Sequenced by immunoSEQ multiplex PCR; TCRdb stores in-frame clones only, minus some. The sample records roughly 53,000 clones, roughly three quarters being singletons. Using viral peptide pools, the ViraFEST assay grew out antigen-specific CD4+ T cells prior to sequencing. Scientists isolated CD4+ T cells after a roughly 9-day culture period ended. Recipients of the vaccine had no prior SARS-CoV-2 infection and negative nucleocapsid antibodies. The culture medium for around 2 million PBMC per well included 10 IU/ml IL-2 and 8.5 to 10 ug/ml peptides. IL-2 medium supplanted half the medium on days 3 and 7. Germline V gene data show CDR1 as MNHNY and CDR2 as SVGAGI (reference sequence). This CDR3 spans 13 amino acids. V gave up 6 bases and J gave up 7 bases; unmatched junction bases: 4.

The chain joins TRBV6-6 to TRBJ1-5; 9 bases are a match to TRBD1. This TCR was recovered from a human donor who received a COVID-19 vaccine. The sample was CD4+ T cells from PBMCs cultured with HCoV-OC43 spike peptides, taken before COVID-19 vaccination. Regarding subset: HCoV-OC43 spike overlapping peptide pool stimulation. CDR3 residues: CASRGTGRQPQHF. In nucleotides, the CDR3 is TGTGCCAGCAGAGGGACAGGGAGGCAGCCCCAGCATTTT.